A selection of T cell receptor beta chains follows, all from one sample in a study of CD8 T cells in ankylosing spondylitis. TCRdb analysed the 5' RACE reads with MiXCR anew, one entry per CDR3 protein. This table has under 300,000 distinct CDR3 sequences, 18% appearing once. Sequences were obtained from blood, either unsorted or a sorted T cell fraction (not recorded which). All receptors derive from a male donor with ankylosing spondylitis or in good health (not recorded which). Both conserved end residues are part of each CDR3. Fields, in order: V gene, J gene, clone size, D gene, CDR3 DNA, CDR3 protein. A D gene is named only where the DNA matches it firmly. Clone size, where shown, is once, few, many, or a class for clones that have expanded.

TRBV18	TRBJ2-1	.	TRBD2	TGTGCCAGCTCATCTGGACTAGCGGGAGCCGTGTACAATGAGCAGTTCTTC	CASSSGLAGAVYNEQFF
TRBV25-1	TRBJ2-4	many	TRBD2	TGTGCCAGCAGTTTCCGGGAGGGGAACATTCAGTACTTC	CASSFREGNIQYF
TRBV4-1	TRBJ1-1	few	.	TGCGCCAGCAGCCAAACGACAGGAGGCATGAACACTGAAGCTTTCTTT	CASSQTTGGMNTEAFF
TRBV29-1	TRBJ2-1	few	TRBD1	TGCAGCGTGGCCGGGGGACAGGGAGTGTACAATGAGCAGTTCTTC	CSVAGGQGVYNEQFF
TRBV27	TRBJ1-2	.	TRBD1	TGTGCCAGCAGCGCGTCCGGGACAGGGAATGGCTACACCTTC	CASSASGTGNGYTF
TRBV4-3	TRBJ2-1	few	.	TGCGCCAGCAGCCAAGATCGTAACGACGAGCAGTTCTTC	CASSQDRNDEQFF
TRBV25-1	TRBJ1-6	.	.	TGTGCCAGCGGCCCAGGGAATTCACCCCTCCACTTT	CASGPGNSPLHF
TRBV19	TRBJ2-6	.	.	TGTGCCACCACCCTCAGGTATGGGGCCAACGTCCTGACTTTC	CATTLRYGANVLTF
TRBV20-1	TRBJ2-3	many	.	TGCAGTGCTCGCGGACTACTACAGCCAGATACGCAGTATTTT	CSARGLLQPDTQYF
TRBV5-1	TRBJ2-7	.	TRBD1	TGCGCCAGCAGCCAGTGGGACAGCCCTACCCCTATGGAGCAGTACTTC	CASSQWDSPTPMEQYF
TRBV30	TRBJ2-1	few	.	TGTGCCTGGAGTGTACGGCCTAATGAGCAGTTCTTC	CAWSVRPNEQFF
TRBV12-3/TRBV12-4	TRBJ2-5	few	TRBD2	TGTGCCAGCAGCTTGGGAGGGCTAGCGGGAGTAGGGGAGACCCAGTACTTC	CASSLGGLAGVGETQYF
TRBV5-5	TRBJ2-3	few	.	TGTGCCAGCAGCTTGTGGGCGTCCCTCACAGATACGCAGTATTTT	CASSLWASLTDTQYF
TRBV4-1	TRBJ2-7	many	.	TGCGCCAGCAGCCTTCCCGGGACCGTAAGCTCCTACGAGCAGTACTTC	CASSLPGTVSSYEQYF